The T cell receptor (beta chain) described here comes from a study of long-term antiretroviral therapy in people with HIV. Runs used v3.0 of the immunoSEQ assay and were done at survey level. Data came from immunoSEQ multiplex PCR; TCRdb stores just in-frame clones and leaves some out. The sample lists over 30,000 clones, approximately 87% occurring once. Germline CDR1 and CDR2: GTSNPN and SVGIG (reference sequence). V was trimmed by 4 bases and J by 4 bases, leaving 14 bases between them. The length of the CDR3 is 15 residues. This chain links TRBV30 with TRBJ1-6, with unresolved D. Sequencing used unsorted PBMCs, obtained 1.2 years after starting antiretroviral therapy. This TCR was recovered from a woman aged 50 to 60 with HIV. The CDR3 region is CAWKKPGQYNSPLHF. The CDR3 nucleotides read TGTGCCTGGAAAAAACCCGGGCAGTATAATTCACCCCTCCACTTT.